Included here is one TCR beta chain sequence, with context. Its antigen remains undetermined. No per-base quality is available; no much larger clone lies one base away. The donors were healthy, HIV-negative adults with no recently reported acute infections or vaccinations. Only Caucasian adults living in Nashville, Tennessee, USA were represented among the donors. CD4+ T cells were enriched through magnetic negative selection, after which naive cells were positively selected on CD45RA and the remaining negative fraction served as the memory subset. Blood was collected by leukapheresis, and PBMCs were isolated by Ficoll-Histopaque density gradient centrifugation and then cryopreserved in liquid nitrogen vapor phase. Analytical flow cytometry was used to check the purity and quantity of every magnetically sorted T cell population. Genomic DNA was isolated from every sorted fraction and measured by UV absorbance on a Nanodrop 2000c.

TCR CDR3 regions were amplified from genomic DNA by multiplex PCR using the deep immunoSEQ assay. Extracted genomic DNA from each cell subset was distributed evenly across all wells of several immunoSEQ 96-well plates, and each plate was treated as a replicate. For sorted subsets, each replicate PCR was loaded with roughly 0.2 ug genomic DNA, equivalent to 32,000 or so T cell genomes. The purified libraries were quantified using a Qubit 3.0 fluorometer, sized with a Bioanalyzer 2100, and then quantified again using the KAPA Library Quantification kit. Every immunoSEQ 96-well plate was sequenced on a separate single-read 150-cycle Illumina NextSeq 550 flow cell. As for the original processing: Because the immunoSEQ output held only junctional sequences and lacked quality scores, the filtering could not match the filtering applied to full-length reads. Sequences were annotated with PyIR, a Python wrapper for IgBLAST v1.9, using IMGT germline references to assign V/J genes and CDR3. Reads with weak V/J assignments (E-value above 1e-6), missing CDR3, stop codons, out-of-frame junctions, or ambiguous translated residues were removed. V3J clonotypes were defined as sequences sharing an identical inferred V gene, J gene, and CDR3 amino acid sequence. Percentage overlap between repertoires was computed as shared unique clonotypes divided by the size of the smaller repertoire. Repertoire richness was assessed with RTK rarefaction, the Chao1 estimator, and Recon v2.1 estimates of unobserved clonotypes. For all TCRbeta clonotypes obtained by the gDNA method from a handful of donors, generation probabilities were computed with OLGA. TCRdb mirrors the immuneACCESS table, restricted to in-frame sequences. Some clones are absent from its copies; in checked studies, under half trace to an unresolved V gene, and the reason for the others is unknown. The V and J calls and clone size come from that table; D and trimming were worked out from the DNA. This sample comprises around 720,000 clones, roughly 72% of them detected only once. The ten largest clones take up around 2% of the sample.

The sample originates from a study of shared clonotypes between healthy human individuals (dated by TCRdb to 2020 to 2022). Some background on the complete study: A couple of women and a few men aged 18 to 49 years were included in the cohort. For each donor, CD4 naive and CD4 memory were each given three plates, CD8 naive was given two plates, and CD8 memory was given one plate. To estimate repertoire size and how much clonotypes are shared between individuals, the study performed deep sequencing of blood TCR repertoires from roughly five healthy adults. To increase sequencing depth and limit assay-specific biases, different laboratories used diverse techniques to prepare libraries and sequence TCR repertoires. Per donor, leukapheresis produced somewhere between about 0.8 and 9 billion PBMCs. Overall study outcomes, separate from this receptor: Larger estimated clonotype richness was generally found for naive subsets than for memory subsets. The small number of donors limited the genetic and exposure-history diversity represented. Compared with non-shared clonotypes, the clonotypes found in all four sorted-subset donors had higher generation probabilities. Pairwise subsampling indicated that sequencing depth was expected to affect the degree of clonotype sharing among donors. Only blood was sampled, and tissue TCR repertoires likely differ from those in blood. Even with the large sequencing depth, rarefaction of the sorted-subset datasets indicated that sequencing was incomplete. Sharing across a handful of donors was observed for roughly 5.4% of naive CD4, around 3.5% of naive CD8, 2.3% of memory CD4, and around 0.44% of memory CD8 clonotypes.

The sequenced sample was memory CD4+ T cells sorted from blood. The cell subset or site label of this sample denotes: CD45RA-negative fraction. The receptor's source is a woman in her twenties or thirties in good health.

DNA sequence: TGTGCCAGCAGTAAAGGACTAGAGGTCTACAATGAGCAGTTCTTC. The translation is CASSKGLEVYNEQFF. The receptor chain draws on TRBV28 and TRBJ2-1; 7 junctional bases match TRBD2. The CDR3 holds 15 amino acids from the cysteine to the phenylalanine. Solely the CDR3 DNA is kept, with 45 bases framed from the first base. The germline V end is reduced by 5 bases and the J end by 3 bases; junction bases left unmatched: 7. Per the germline V gene, MDHEN is the CDR1 and SYDVKM is the CDR2.